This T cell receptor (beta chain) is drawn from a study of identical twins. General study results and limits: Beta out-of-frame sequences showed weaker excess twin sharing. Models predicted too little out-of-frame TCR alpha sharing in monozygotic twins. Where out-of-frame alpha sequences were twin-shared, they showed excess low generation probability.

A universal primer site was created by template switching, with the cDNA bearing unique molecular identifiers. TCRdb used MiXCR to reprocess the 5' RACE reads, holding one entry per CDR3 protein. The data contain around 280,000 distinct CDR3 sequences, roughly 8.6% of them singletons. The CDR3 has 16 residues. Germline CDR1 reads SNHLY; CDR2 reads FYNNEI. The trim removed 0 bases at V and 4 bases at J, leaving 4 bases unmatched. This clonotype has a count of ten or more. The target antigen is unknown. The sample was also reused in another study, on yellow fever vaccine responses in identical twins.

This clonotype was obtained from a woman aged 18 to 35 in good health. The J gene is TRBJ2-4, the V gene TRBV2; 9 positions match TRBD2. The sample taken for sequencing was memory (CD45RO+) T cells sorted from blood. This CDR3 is CASSEALLAGKNIQYF. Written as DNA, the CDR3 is TGTGCCAGCAGTGAAGCGCTTCTAGCGGGGAAAAACATTCAGTACTTC.